The T cell receptor beta chain described here comes from a study of shared clonotypes between healthy human individuals. Whole-study results and caveats: Clonotype sharing among donors, it was expected, would be affected by sequencing depth.

On sorted subsets, replicate PCRs used 150 to 250 ng DNA, or about 30,000 T cell genomes. TCRdb keeps only in-frame clones here, not all; method: immunoSEQ multiplex PCR. The sample lists almost 750,000 clones; approximately 77% were seen once. With V trimmed by 3 bases and J by 0 bases, 6 bases remained unmatched. Germline loops: CDR1 MGHDK, CDR2 SYGVNS. The CDR3 is 16 amino acids. Of note for this clone: Its antigen is unknown.

The source material was memory CD4+ T cells sorted from blood. Subset: CD45RA-negative fraction. The source of this sequence is a woman between 25 and 40 years old in good health. This chain uses TRBV25-1 with TRBJ2-3, with 7 positions matching TRBD1. CDR3 protein: CASSDPTGTSTDTQYF. CDR3 nucleotides: TGTGCCAGCAGTGACCCGACAGGGACGAGCACAGATACGCAGTATTTT.